These 2 T cell receptor beta chains originate from one sample sequenced in a study of cytomegalovirus exposure and HLA in healthy donors. Vbeta (60) and Jbeta (13) primers were used in the PCR. Sequencing was performed with immunoSEQ multiplex PCR; in TCRdb, only in-frame clones are kept and a portion is missing. The sample consists of about 150,000 clones, roughly 72% of them appearing once. Sequences were obtained from PBMCs. The receptors here all came from a man in his thirties or forties in good health and CMV-seronegative.

This clone has more than one count but fewer than ten. This rearrangement joins TRBV25-1 to TRBJ2-3, with D tentatively TRBD1 (5 bases). The ends were cut back, 6 bases at V and 7 bases at J, with 8 bases in the middle. This CDR3 is built from 11 residues. Germline CDR1 is MGHDK and CDR2 is SYGVNS. The DNA of the CDR3 is TGTGCCAGCAGCAGGGAAAATACGCAGTATTTT. Its translation is CASSRENTQYF. The entire variable domain, with the rest obtained from reference TRBV25-1 and TRBJ2-3, is as follows: EADIYQTPRYLVIGTGKKITLECSQTMGHDKMYWYQQDPGMELHLIHYSYGVNSTEKGDLSSESTVSRIRTEHFPLTLESARPSHTSQYLCASSRENTQYFGPGTRLTVL.

This clone was detected a few times. V usage is TRBV4-3 and J usage is TRBJ1-1; the D gene is possibly TRBD1 (6 bases). Germline V lookup: CDR1 LGHNA, CDR2 YSLEER. This CDR3 has 15 amino acids. Trimming stripped 3 bases from V and 4 bases from J, with 15 bases between. CDR3 coding DNA: TGCGCCAGCAGCCAGGGGGCGAGAAGGTTCACTGAAGCTTTCTTT. Protein product: CASSQGARRFTEAFF.